This entry is about one T cell receptor (beta chain). Germline CDR1 KGHSH, CDR2 LQKENI. The CDR3 covers 16 residues. The V and J ends lost 0 bases and 5 bases respectively, with 17 bases between them. Several immunoSEQ plates received, in even portions, the genomic DNA of each subset. Profiled with immunoSEQ multiplex PCR; TCRdb holds only in-frame clones, not every one. This sample has 2.3 million or so clones, with just over 90% found just once. The data belong to a study of shared clonotypes between healthy human individuals. This rearrangement joins TRBV18 to TRBJ2-7, with D hard to call. Sequencing used naive CD4+ T cells from PBMCs. As to subset: CD45RA+ positively selected. This receptor was taken from a young man in good health. Some clones in this sample may be carry-over from other donors' samples. CDR3 sequence: CASSPPGRMGSNEQYF. The CDR3 nucleotides read TGTGCCAGCTCACCACCGGGCCGGATGGGTTCGAACGAGCAGTACTTC.